The rows below give T cell receptor beta chains drawn from one sample of a study of blood T cell repertoires in COVID-19. Using immunoSEQ multiplex PCR, the repertoire was profiled, and TCRdb retains in-frame clones only, with some absent. The repertoire holds approximately 190,000 clones, with over 80% as singletons. The sample consisted of PBMCs or T cells enriched from blood (not recorded which). The receptors here all came from a woman younger than 45 who had been exposed to COVID-19. Both conserved end residues are part of each CDR3. The D gene is left open where the match is weak. Part of the rows lack a size; the others show once, few, many or a class for expanded clones.

V	D	J	size	CDR3	DNA
TRBV2	-	TRBJ2-3	-	CASSEGTTNTQYF	TGTGCCAGCAGTGAAGGGACTACCAATACGCAGTATTTT
TRBV24-1	-	TRBJ2-3	-	CATSASGTQYF	TGTGCCACCAGTGCGAGCGGTACGCAGTATTTT
TRBV3-1/TRBV3-2	-	TRBJ2-3	-	CASSLTKDGPQGGAQYF	TGTGCCAGCAGCCTCACCAAGGATGGGCCCCAGGGGGGCGCGCAGTATTTT
TRBV4-3	TRBD2	TRBJ2-3	-	CASSQVPGGVTDTQYF	TGCGCCAGCAGCCAAGTTCCGGGGGGGGTCACAGATACGCAGTATTTT
TRBV19	-	TRBJ1-5	few	CASTPTGEANQPQHF	TGTGCCAGTACCCCGACAGGAGAGGCTAATCAGCCCCAGCATTTT
TRBV4-3	TRBD2	TRBJ2-3	once	CASSQEGSSSGGEDTQYF	TGCGCCAGCAGCCAAGAGGGTAGCAGTAGCGGGGGGGAGGATACGCAGTATTTT
TRBV9	TRBD2	TRBJ2-1	-	CASSVVAGSSYNEQFF	TGTGCCAGCAGCGTAGTAGCGGGGAGCTCCTACAATGAGCAGTTCTTC
TRBV3-1/TRBV3-2	-	TRBJ2-5	-	CASSQDPGARETQYF	TGTGCCAGCAGCCAAGATCCAGGGGCACGGGAGACCCAGTACTTC
TRBV7-2	-	TRBJ2-7	-	CASSLSAGSYEQYF	TGTGCCAGCAGCTTAAGTGCCGGCTCCTACGAGCAGTACTTC
TRBV9	TRBD2	TRBJ2-3	-	CASSAQKRGSDTQYF	TGTGCCAGCAGCGCTCAGAAGCGGGGGTCAGATACGCAGTATTTT
TRBV2	TRBD1	TRBJ1-6	-	CARRDRVSPLHF	TGTGCCAGACGGGACAGGGTTTCACCCCTCCACTTT
TRBV3-1/TRBV3-2	-	TRBJ1-3	-	CASSQDNTGRGNTIYF	TGTGCCAGCAGCCAAGATAATACAGGGCGAGGAAACACCATATATTTT
TRBV3-1/TRBV3-2	-	TRBJ1-2	-	CASSQARQDNYGYTF	TGTGCCAGCAGCCAAGCAAGGCAGGATAACTATGGCTACACCTTC
TRBV7-6	-	TRBJ2-3	-	CASSLVVTDNTDTQYF	TGTGCCAGCAGCTTGGTAGTAACAGACAACACAGATACGCAGTATTTT
TRBV7-9	-	TRBJ2-7	-	CASSLFTDSYEQYF	TGTGCCAGCAGCTTATTTACTGACTCCTACGAGCAGTACTTC
TRBV3-1/TRBV3-2	TRBD2	TRBJ2-5	-	CASLPNGGASETQYF	TGTGCCAGCCTTCCGAACGGGGGGGCCTCCGAGACCCAGTACTTC
TRBV5-1	TRBD1	TRBJ2-5	-	CASSLEQGVQETQYF	TGCGCCAGCAGCTTGGAACAGGGGGTACAAGAGACCCAGTACTTC
TRBV5-6	TRBD1	TRBJ1-1	-	CASRWDRATEAFF	TGTGCCAGCAGGTGGGACAGGGCCACTGAAGCTTTCTTT
TRBV7-2	TRBD2	TRBJ2-1	-	CASSGTSGGSFSSYNEQFF	TGTGCCAGCAGCGGGACTAGCGGGGGGTCTTTTAGCTCCTACAATGAGCAGTTCTTC
TRBV7-6	-	TRBJ2-5	-	CASSLLKRDTQYF	TGTGCCAGCAGCTTGCTAAAACGGGATACCCAGTACTTC
TRBV29-1	TRBD2	TRBJ2-7	-	CSVVGLAAYEQYF	TGCAGCGTTGTGGGGCTAGCGGCTTACGAGCAGTACTTC
TRBV3-1/TRBV3-2	-	TRBJ2-1	-	CASSQEQAYPLNEQFF	TGTGCCAGCAGCCAAGAACAGGCTTATCCTCTAAATGAGCAGTTCTTC
TRBV9	-	TRBJ1-6	-	CASKSGLSSISPLHF	TGTGCCAGCAAGTCCGGACTTTCCTCAATTTCACCCCTCCACTTT
TRBV25-1	-	TRBJ1-4	-	CASSGPGGNEKLFF	TGTGCCAGCAGTGGCCCAGGAGGGAATGAAAAACTGTTTTTT
TRBV5-1	TRBD1	TRBJ2-7	-	CASSSQSGTGWAEQYF	TGCGCCAGCAGCTCACAATCCGGGACAGGGTGGGCGGAGCAGTACTTC
TRBV6-2/TRBV6-3	-	TRBJ2-7	-	CASSYAGLRYEQYF	TGTGCCAGCAGTTATGCAGGTCTTCGCTACGAGCAGTACTTC
TRBV14	-	TRBJ2-2	-	CASSQEDNANTGELFF	TGTGCCAGCAGCCAAGAGGACAACGCGAACACCGGGGAGCTGTTTTTT
TRBV6-5	TRBD2	TRBJ2-1	few	CASKLRSGGANEQFF	TGTGCCAGCAAATTGCGCAGCGGGGGGGCGAATGAGCAGTTCTTC
TRBV7-2	TRBD2	TRBJ2-5	-	CASTPLAGGWETQYF	TGTGCCAGCACTCCCTTAGCGGGGGGGTGGGAGACCCAGTACTTC
TRBV6-2/TRBV6-3	-	TRBJ1-2	-	CASSYLRGGSILAYGYTF	TGTGCCAGCAGTTACCTCCGTGGAGGATCTATCCTCGCCTATGGCTACACCTTC
TRBV25-1	TRBD1	TRBJ1-1	-	CASSERGTVKNTEAFF	TGTGCCAGCAGTGAAAGAGGGACAGTTAAGAACACTGAAGCTTTCTTT
TRBV24-1	-	TRBJ2-3	once	CATSNGDTQYF	TGTGCCACCAGTAACGGGGATACGCAGTATTTT
TRBV15	-	TRBJ2-5	-	CATSGSGGLGETQYF	TGTGCCACCAGCGGTTCTGGGGGGTTGGGGGAGACCCAGTACTTC
TRBV5-8	-	TRBJ1-5	-	CASSLEGVRSNQPQHF	TGTGCCAGCAGCTTGGAGGGGGTTCGGAGCAATCAGCCCCAGCATTTT
TRBV18	-	TRBJ1-1	few	CASSTSVGVTEAFF	TGTGCCAGCTCAACCAGTGTCGGGGTCACTGAAGCTTTCTTT
TRBV6-5	TRBD2	TRBJ2-1	few	CASRERGGRDEQFF	TGTGCCAGCAGAGAGCGGGGGGGCCGGGATGAGCAGTTCTTC
TRBV5-4	TRBD1	TRBJ1-1	-	CASSFDRGAEAFF	TGTGCCAGCAGCTTTGACAGGGGGGCTGAAGCTTTCTTT
TRBV5-6	-	TRBJ1-1	-	CASSSVGEETEAFF	TGTGCCAGCAGCTCGGTCGGGGAGGAGACTGAAGCTTTCTTT
TRBV10-3	TRBD2	TRBJ2-3	-	CATAELAGVTDTQYF	TGTGCCACCGCCGAATTAGCGGGGGTCACAGATACGCAGTATTTT
TRBV2	TRBD2	TRBJ2-5	-	CASSEGAAGGQETQYF	TGTGCCAGCAGTGAAGGGGCGGCGGGGGGGCAAGAGACCCAGTACTTC
TRBV19	-	TRBJ1-6	few	CASSMGGSSYNSPLHF	TGTGCCAGTAGTATGGGAGGGAGCTCCTATAATTCACCCCTCCACTTT
TRBV7-9	-	TRBJ1-1	-	CASSRLGAANAEAFF	TGTGCCAGCAGCCGACTGGGTGCGGCGAACGCTGAAGCTTTCTTT
TRBV27	-	TRBJ1-2	-	CASSTRQEAYGYTF	TGTGCCAGCAGTACGAGACAGGAGGCCTATGGCTACACCTTC
TRBV6-4	TRBD2	TRBJ2-6	-	CASAVAGGSSGANVLTF	TGTGCCAGCGCAGTAGCGGGGGGTTCCTCTGGGGCCAACGTCCTGACTTTC
TRBV28	-	TRBJ1-1	-	CASSFLAGAVTEAFF	TGTGCCAGCAGTTTTCTGGCAGGGGCCGTCACTGAAGCTTTCTTT
TRBV3-1/TRBV3-2	TRBD1	TRBJ1-1	-	CASSQVPSGGPAEAFF	TGTGCCAGCAGCCAAGTCCCGTCAGGGGGCCCCGCTGAAGCTTTCTTT
TRBV5-1	TRBD1	TRBJ1-4	-	CASRSTGDPNEKLFF	TGCGCCAGCCGCTCGACAGGGGACCCTAATGAAAAACTGTTTTTT
TRBV4-1	TRBD1	TRBJ1-1	-	CASSQAGTGAEAFF	TGCGCCAGCAGCCAGGCCGGGACAGGGGCTGAAGCTTTCTTT
TRBV13	-	TRBJ2-1	-	CASSSLDNEQFF	TGTGCCAGCAGCTCCCTAGATAATGAGCAGTTCTTC
TRBV30	-	TRBJ2-1	-	CAWSVQGSSYNEQFF	TGTGCCTGGAGTGTACAGGGATCCTCCTACAATGAGCAGTTCTTC
TRBV28	TRBD1	TRBJ1-4	-	CASRGTGSNEKLFF	TGTGCCAGCAGGGGGACAGGGTCTAATGAAAAACTGTTTTTT
TRBV7-9	-	TRBJ2-7	-	CASSPTGAYEQYF	TGTGCCAGCAGTCCGACGGGGGCCTACGAGCAGTACTTC
TRBV9	-	TRBJ1-6	-	CASSAEGQYNSPLHF	TGTGCCAGCAGCGCCGAAGGACAGTATAATTCACCCCTCCACTTT